This section outlines one T cell receptor beta chain sequence together with its context. Its antigen remains unknown. The data originate from a study of OX40 agonist ivuxolimab in advanced cancers. Overall study context: Ivuxolimab, an antibody that agonizes OX40 (CD134), was administered to the patients. A history of anti-PD-1, anti-PD-L1 or anti-CTLA-4 therapy was acceptable, and approximately 41% had some.

J was trimmed by 0 bases and V by 7 bases; bases with no gene match: 6. This CDR3 has 16 amino acids. Per germline, CDR1 LGHNA and CDR2 YNFKEQ. Measured with immunoSEQ multiplex PCR; TCRdb has only the in-frame clones, and not every one. The sample yields approximately 14,000 clones, just under 75% seen once. Study-wide findings and caveats: CD4+ T cells averaged fewer expanded clones than CD8+ T cells. With doses of 0.1-3.0 mg/kg, partial responders showed among the lowest clonal expansion.

This TCR derives from an adult with an advanced solid tumor such as melanoma, head and neck, liver or kidney cancer. The specimen comprised CD4+ or CD8+ T cells sorted from blood, sampled in a trial of the OX40 agonist ivuxolimab. The rearrangement uses TRBV4-2 and TRBJ2-6; TRBD2 matches at 7 bases. CDR3 in amino acids: CASKQASGSGANVLTF. CDR3 bases: TGTGCCAGCAAGCAGGCTAGCGGCTCTGGGGCCAACGTCCTGACTTTC.